Given below is one T cell receptor (beta chain) in context. Its antigen is as yet unknown. The entry originates in a study of T cell responses to AZD1222 COVID-19 vaccine. This CDR3 spans 12 amino acids. The V gene's germline CDR1 is SQVTM and CDR2 ANQGSEA. V was shortened by 3 bases and J by 3 bases, with 8 bases between the two germline ends. Using immunoSEQ multiplex PCR, the repertoire was profiled, and TCRdb retains in-frame clones only, with some absent. The data show just under 150,000 clones, with roughly 84% seen just once and around 5.1% held by the top ten. Study conclusions and caveats: Donors were largely white British and mainly female; clonal diversity was possibly underestimated.

This sequence was found in an adult who received the AZD1222 COVID-19 vaccine. This chain joins TRBV29-1 and TRBJ1-2; no clear D. This sample comprised peripheral blood, obtained 28 days after the second AZD1222 dose. CDR3 nucleotide sequence: TGCAGCGTTGACGGGTTGGACTATGGCTACACCTTC. Amino acid sequence: CSVDGLDYGYTF. Together with reference TRBV29-1 and TRBJ1-2, the CDR3 gives the full variable domain: SAVISQKPSRDICQRGTSLTIQCQVDSQVTMMFWYRQQPGQSLTLIATANQGSEATYESGFVIDKFPISRPNLTFSTLTVSNMSPEDSSIYLCSVDGLDYGYTFGSGTRLTVV.